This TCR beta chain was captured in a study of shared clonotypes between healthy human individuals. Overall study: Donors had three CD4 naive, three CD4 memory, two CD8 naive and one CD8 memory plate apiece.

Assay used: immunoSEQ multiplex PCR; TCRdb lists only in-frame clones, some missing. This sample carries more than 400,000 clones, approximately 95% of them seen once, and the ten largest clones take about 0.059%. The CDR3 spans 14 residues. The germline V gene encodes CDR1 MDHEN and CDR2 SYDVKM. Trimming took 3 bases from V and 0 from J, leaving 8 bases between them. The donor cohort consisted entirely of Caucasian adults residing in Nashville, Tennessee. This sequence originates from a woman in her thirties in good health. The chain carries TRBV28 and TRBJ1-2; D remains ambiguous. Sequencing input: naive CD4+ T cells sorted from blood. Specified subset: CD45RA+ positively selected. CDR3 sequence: CASSFGYANYGYTF. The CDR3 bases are TGTGCCAGCAGTTTCGGATACGCTAACTATGGCTACACCTTC.